Following are 4 T cell receptor beta chains from one sample sequenced in a study of CXCR3-negative and CXCR3-positive naive CD8 T cells. All TRB cDNA libraries came from 5' RACE performed with UMI labels. TCRdb reprocessed the 5' RACE reads and reports one entry per CDR3 protein, with no DNA. This listing includes 92,000 or so distinct CDR3 sequences. Source material: naive CXCR3- CD8+ T cells from blood. The subset was: CD45RO-CCR7+CD27+CD95- naive CD8+ T cells lacking CXCR3 (TNR3-). The source of these receptors is a human donor in good health. Some clones in this sample may be carry-over from other donors' samples.

The chain employs TRBV5-4 and TRBJ2-7; without DNA, the TCRdb call of TRBD1 cannot be checked. Germline-derived CDR1 and CDR2 are SGHNT and YYREEE (reference sequence). This CDR3 contains 16 residues. CDR3 residues: CASSLLAGTGVGEQYF.

The chain couples TRBV4-3 to TRBJ2-1; the D gene TCRdb calls, TRBD2, cannot be checked with no DNA. This CDR3 is built from 13 residues. CDR1 and CDR2 (germline): LGHNA, YSLEER. CDR3 loop: CASSQVGLDEQFF.

V is TRBV5-6 and J is TRBJ1-6; as DNA is missing, the TRBD1 call by TCRdb cannot be tested. Germline V gives CDR1 SGHDT, CDR2 YYEEEE. This CDR3 comprises 13 residues. CDR3 loop: CASSFRQGSPLHF.

This rearrangement joins TRBV5-1 to TRBJ1-1; TCRdb's D call of TRBD1 is untestable without DNA. The CDR3 consists of 14 residues. CDR1 is SGHRS and CDR2 is YFSETQ in the germline V gene. CDR3 loop: CASSWTVLNTEAFF. Full variable domain (outside the CDR3, taken from reference TRBV5-1 and TRBJ1-1): KAGVTQTPRYLIKTRGQQVTLSCSPISGHRSVSWYQQTPGQGLQFLFEYFSETQRNKGNFPGRFSGRQFSNSRSEMNVSTLELGDSALYLCASSWTVLNTEAFFGQGTRLTVV.